This T cell receptor (beta chain) was recorded in a study of T cell responses to AZD1222 COVID-19 vaccine. Points from the study as a whole: Repertoire sampling happened only post peak T cell response. Spike-specific TCR depth and breadth grew after two AZD1222 doses. The span of vaccine-associated CD4 TCRs extended across spike, with dominance at 160-218 and 743-854.

A few counts support this clone. Antigen unknown. The method was immunoSEQ multiplex PCR; TCRdb's version includes in-frame clones alone and lacks a portion of them. The sample holds 120,000 or so clones, about nine tenths seen once. The CDR3 length is 15 residues. The V and J ends lost 0 bases and 2 bases, in that order; junction bases with no gene match: 2. Germline V CDR1 and CDR2: SGHTS, YDEGEE. Source: peripheral blood, taken 28 days after the second AZD1222 dose. V gene TRBV5-8 combines with J gene TRBJ2-1; TRBD2 agrees at 7 bases. This receptor was identified in an adult who received the AZD1222 COVID-19 vaccine. DNA for the CDR3: TGTGCCAGCAGCTTGGCTAGCGGAGCCTACAATGAGCAGTTCTTC. Amino acids: CASSLASGAYNEQFF.